A selection of T cell receptor beta chains follows, all from one sample in a study of CD8+ T cells in alopecia areata. Libraries were prepared by immunoSEQ multiplex PCR; TCRdb keeps only in-frame clonotypes and omits some of them. Of about 74,000 clones in the sample, approximately 28% were seen once. This material consisted of CD8+ T cells sorted from blood, taken at week 4, from a patient treated with tofacitinib. The origin of the receptors is a human donor with alopecia areata. Both conserved end residues are part of each CDR3. The D gene is left open where the match is weak. Size is stated for part of the rows, as once, few or many counts, or as a class when the clone is expanded.

V	J	D	size	DNA	CDR3
TRBV27	TRBJ2-7	TRBD1	many	TGTGCCAGCAGTGAGATTGGACAGGGGACCTACGAGCAGTACTTC	CASSEIGQGTYEQYF
TRBV29-1	TRBJ2-7	TRBD1	few	TGCAGCGTCGGGACAGGGACCCCGAGCTCCTACGAGCAGTACTTC	CSVGTGTPSSYEQYF
TRBV20-1	TRBJ1-1	.	.	TGCAGTGGGGGATCCAGTGAAGCTTTCTTT	CSGGSSEAFF
TRBV7-9	TRBJ2-1	.	few	TGTGCCAGCAGCCCGCTGTACGGCAATGAGCAGTTCTTC	CASSPLYGNEQFF
TRBV29-1	TRBJ2-1	.	.	TGCAGCGCAAGGTGGGGGAATGAGCAGTTCTTC	CSARWGNEQFF
TRBV30	TRBJ1-5	TRBD1	.	TGTGCCTGGGGCGGACAGGGGTGGCCCCAGCATTTT	CAWGGQGWPQHF
TRBV5-1	TRBJ2-7	TRBD1	.	TGCGCCAGCAGTTGGACAGGTCCTGACTACGAGCAGTACTTC	CASSWTGPDYEQYF
TRBV18	TRBJ2-5	.	few	TGTGCCAGCTCACCACCGGTAGCCCGGGAGGAGACCCAGTACTTC	CASSPPVAREETQYF
TRBV14	TRBJ2-7	TRBD1	once	TGTGCCAGCAGTTTCCCCGGACAGGGCCTCTACGAGCAGTACTTC	CASSFPGQGLYEQYF
TRBV4-1	TRBJ2-5	TRBD2	.	TGCGCCAGCAGCCAAGTGGGGATGACCGGACTAGCGCCACAAGAGACCCAGTACTTC	CASSQVGMTGLAPQETQYF
TRBV29-1	TRBJ2-5	.	.	TGCAGCGTTGAAACGGGGGTTAGAGAGACCCAGTACTTC	CSVETGVRETQYF
TRBV6-6	TRBJ2-7	TRBD1	.	TGTGCCAGCAGTTACTCCCAGGGGGTGTACGAGCAGTACTTC	CASSYSQGVYEQYF
TRBV5-1	TRBJ2-1	.	.	TGCGCCAGCAGCACTATTCCGGGAGCCCCCTTCAATGAGCAGTTCTTC	CASSTIPGAPFNEQFF
TRBV29-1	TRBJ2-1	.	few	TGCAGCCCCTCCGTGGGCAATGAGCAGTTCTTC	CSPSVGNEQFF
TRBV7-9	TRBJ2-1	TRBD1	few	TGTGCCAGCAGACACGACAGGGATAATGAGCAGTTCTTC	CASRHDRDNEQFF
TRBV18	TRBJ2-5	.	few	TGTGCCAGCTCACCACCGGTAAGGGGCCCTCAAGAGACCCAGTACTTC	CASSPPVRGPQETQYF
TRBV29-1	TRBJ1-5	.	few	TGCAGCGTTGAAGATTCGCAGGACCCCCATCAGCCCCAGCATTTT	CSVEDSQDPHQPQHF
TRBV7-9	TRBJ2-7	.	.	TGTGCCAGCAGCCCTGGGACCGTCGAGCAGTACTTC	CASSPGTVEQYF
TRBV19	TRBJ1-1	.	few	TGTGCCAGTAGTTCCGCGAAGGGCACTGAAGCTTTCTTT	CASSSAKGTEAFF
TRBV29-1	TRBJ2-1	.	few	TGCAGCAGCGGGGACAGACCTTACAATGAGCAGTTCTTC	CSSGDRPYNEQFF
TRBV7-9	TRBJ2-3	.	few	TGTGCCAGCAGCTTTACCGGGGCCACAGATACGCAGTATTTT	CASSFTGATDTQYF
TRBV18	TRBJ1-2	TRBD1	few	TGTGCCAGCTCACCCGTTCCCCGTCGGGGACAGGATAACTATGGCTACACCTTC	CASSPVPRRGQDNYGYTF
TRBV11-2	TRBJ2-1	.	.	TGTGCCAGCAGCTTGATAGGGAATGAGCAGTTCTTC	CASSLIGNEQFF
TRBV29-1	TRBJ2-7	.	.	TGCAGCGTTGAAGTGAAGGTAGTAGGCGAGCAGTACTTC	CSVEVKVVGEQYF
TRBV6-4	TRBJ2-2	.	.	TGTGCCAGCAGTGACTCGACAGACACCGGGGAGCTGTTTTTT	CASSDSTDTGELFF
TRBV27	TRBJ1-1	TRBD1	few	TGTGCCAGCAACCCGAGGGACAGGGGACCGGGCACTGAAGCTTTCTTT	CASNPRDRGPGTEAFF
TRBV29-1	TRBJ2-2	.	.	TGCAGCGGTATGGCGGAGGGGAACACCGGGGAGCTGTTTTTT	CSGMAEGNTGELFF
TRBV27	TRBJ1-5	.	few	TGTGCCAGCGGTCTCTATAGCAATCAGCCCCAGCATTTT	CASGLYSNQPQHF
TRBV11-2	TRBJ1-2	TRBD1	few	TGTGCCAGCAGCATTTCCGACAGGGGAGGAGACGGCTACACCTTC	CASSISDRGGDGYTF
TRBV7-2	TRBJ2-1	.	.	TGTGCCAGCAGCTTAGTATACACCTCCTACAATGAGCAGTTCTTC	CASSLVYTSYNEQFF
TRBV30	TRBJ1-1	.	.	TGTGCCTGGGAAACAGGACGGAACACTGAAGCTTTCTTT	CAWETGRNTEAFF
TRBV4-1	TRBJ2-2	TRBD2	.	TGCGCCAGCAGCCAATGGGCGACTAGCGGAAACACCGGGGAGCTGTTTTTT	CASSQWATSGNTGELFF
TRBV30	TRBJ1-1	.	few	TGTGCCTGGAGAAAGACAGGTTACACTGAAGCTTTCTTT	CAWRKTGYTEAFF
TRBV15	TRBJ2-7	TRBD2	.	TGTGCCACCAGCCCTATACTAGCGTCCTCCTACGAGCAGTACTTC	CATSPILASSYEQYF
TRBV6-5	TRBJ2-2	.	.	TGTGCCAGCACTGGGTGGGGGTCCGGGGAGCTGTTTTTT	CASTGWGSGELFF
TRBV15	TRBJ1-2	.	.	TGTGCCACCCGCCGCCTTACGGGTCAGGGCTACACCTTC	CATRRLTGQGYTF
TRBV11-2	TRBJ2-1	.	.	TGTGCCAGCAGCTCCACCCGACTTGCCTACAATGAGCAGTTCTTC	CASSSTRLAYNEQFF
TRBV5-6	TRBJ1-1	TRBD1	few	TGTGCCAGCAGGGCGACAGGGGTTAACACTGAAGCTTTCTTT	CASRATGVNTEAFF
TRBV2	TRBJ2-1	.	.	TGTGCCTGCGGACAAGCGTCTATCGAGCAGTTCTTC	CACGQASIEQFF
TRBV29-1	TRBJ2-7	.	.	TGCAGCGTTGAAGACAGGAGGTACGAGCAGTACTTC	CSVEDRRYEQYF
TRBV13	TRBJ2-1	.	.	TGTGCCAGCAGCTTAGGCCTGGGCGGAATCAATGAGCAGTTCTTC	CASSLGLGGINEQFF
TRBV29-1	TRBJ2-7	TRBD1	few	TGCAGCGTTGCCCCGGCGGGGACAGGGGCCTACGAGCAGTACTTC	CSVAPAGTGAYEQYF